This paragraph covers one T cell receptor (beta chain) sequence. This clone has only one observation. Its antigen has not been determined. Germline is not matched at one junction end, which may reflect a read error. These data originate in a study of blood T cell repertoires in COVID-19 (dated by TCRdb to the early 2020s). A note on the overall study: Collaborator samples came from the United States, Italy and Spain and covered acute and convalescent phases of COVID-19. The material from the prospective study consisted of cDNA or gDNA derived from T cells, B-cell-depleted T cells, or PBMCs. The dataset comprised deeply sampled blood TCRbeta repertoires from subjects exposed to, actively infected with, or recovered from COVID-19. The repertoires were released in a freely available public database intended as a resource for research on the immune response to SARS-CoV-2. Samples came from the ongoing ImmuneRACE study (first 160 participants) plus 1,254 subjects from 6 global collaborators. The sample metadata nearly always contained a de-identified subject ID, COVID-19 status, age in years and sex. Where HLA class I and class II types were available, the types were taken from metadata supplied by the sample provider, not from assay-based typing. Results the study describes overall, beyond this receptor: How much clinical and demographic metadata was included differed by source and by participant, and the metadata was provided uncurated.

TCRbeta CDR3 regions were amplified from genomic DNA using the immunoSEQ Assay, a bias-controlled multiplex PCR. The source study handled its data this way. Within the assay, amplification of reference gene primers was used to estimate how many nucleated cells each sample contained. Sequence reads were collapsed and filtered to measure the absolute abundance of every unique TCRbeta CDR3 rearrangement. For each sample, productive Simpson clonality was calculated by taking the square root of Simpson's diversity index across productive rearrangements. TCRdb obtained this table from immuneACCESS and retained in-frame rearrangements with V and J assigned. These tables miss some clones; where compared with another copy, unresolved V genes account for less than half of the shortfall, and the remainder is unexplained. V and J calls and clone size are copied from that table; D and trimming were computed from the DNA. This sample gives 200,000 to 300,000 clones in total; about 83% of them show up just once. The top ten clonotypes cover 3.6% of the sample.

Participants in the prospective study were aged roughly 18 to 90 years, lived in 20 to 30 United States geographic areas, and enrolled through a virtual design. To assign participants to cohorts, the prospective study relied on clinical history that participants themselves reported in a screening survey and a study questionnaire. Exposed participants were defined as having been in contact with someone with a PCR-confirmed or clinician-diagnosed COVID-19 case within 2 weeks of study entry. Each participant in the prospective study had whole blood, serum and a nasopharyngeal or oropharyngeal swab collected by mobile phlebotomists. Prospective study participants could optionally give additional blood draws and questionnaires over an approximately two-month period. Before DNA extraction, prospective study blood samples were shipped either frozen or at room temperature. From the cysteine up to the phenylalanine, the CDR3 has a length of 15 residues. The entry retains the CDR3 DNA only, 45 bases that are in frame from base 1. Based on the germline V gene, the CDR1 and CDR2 sequences are MNHNS and SASEGT.

This receptor was taken from a woman in her thirties or forties who had been exposed to COVID-19. Material: PBMCs or T cells enriched from blood (not recorded which). The V and J genes are TRBV6-1 and TRBJ2-2; 9 bases in the junction line up with TRBD1. Read as DNA, the sequence is TGTGCCAGCAGTGAATCGGGGACAGGGCTGGGGGGGCTGTTTTTT. Translated, it gives CASSESGTGLGGLFF.